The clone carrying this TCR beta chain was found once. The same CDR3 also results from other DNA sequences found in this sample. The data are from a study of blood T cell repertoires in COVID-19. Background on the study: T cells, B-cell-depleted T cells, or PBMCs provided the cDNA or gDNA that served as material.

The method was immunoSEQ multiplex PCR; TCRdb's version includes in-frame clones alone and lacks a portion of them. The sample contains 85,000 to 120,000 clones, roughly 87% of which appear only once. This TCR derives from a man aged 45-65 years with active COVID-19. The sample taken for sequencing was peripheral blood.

CDR3 sequence reads: CASSSTGDYGYTF. The CDR3 DNA sequence: TGCGCCAGCAGCAGTACGGGAGACTATGGCTACACCTTC. V gene TRBV5-1 combines with J gene TRBJ1-2; D uncertain. Looked up from germline, CDR1 is SGHRS and CDR2 is YFSETQ. Trimming stripped 4 bases from V and 3 bases from J, with 10 bases between. The CDR3 extends over 13 amino acids.